A selection of T cell receptor beta chains follows, all from one sample in a study of radiation and T cells in renal cell carcinoma. Sequenced by immunoSEQ multiplex PCR; TCRdb stores in-frame clones only, minus some. The sample has roughly 130,000 clones, about 88% seen once. Sequenced here: blood, sampled from a patient whose treatment included radiotherapy and nephrectomy. These receptors were collected from a woman in her forties or fifties with renal cell carcinoma. CDR3s include the opening cysteine and the closing phenylalanine or tryptophan. Each record gives: J gene, D gene, clone size, V gene, CDR3 protein, CDR3 DNA. A D gene is named only where the DNA matches it firmly. The size field is filled for only some rows; it gives once, few, many or a size class.

J: TRBJ2-1
D: .
size: .
V: TRBV15
CDR3: CATSGKGYYNEQFF
DNA: TGTGCCACCAGCGGAAAGGGATACTACAATGAGCAGTTCTTC

J: TRBJ1-6
D: .
size: .
V: TRBV6-5
CDR3: CASSYLPGPGSPLHF
DNA: TGTGCCAGCAGTTACCTCCCGGGACCCGGTTCACCCCTCCACTTT

J: TRBJ2-3
D: TRBD2
size: once
V: TRBV10-3
CDR3: CAISDAPLAGGTDTQYF
DNA: TGTGCCATCAGTGACGCCCCACTAGCGGGGGGCACAGATACGCAGTATTTT

J: TRBJ1-6
D: .
size: few
V: TRBV7-2
CDR3: CASSPGLGGSPLHF
DNA: TGTGCCAGCAGCCCCGGGCTCGGTGGATCACCCCTCCACTTT

J: TRBJ1-2
D: TRBD1
size: .
V: TRBV5-1
CDR3: CASSLRTGDAYGYTF
DNA: TGCGCCAGCAGCTTAAGGACAGGGGATGCCTATGGCTACACCTTC

J: TRBJ2-3
D: .
size: .
V: TRBV5-1
CDR3: CASSPTSPGRPDTQYF
DNA: TGCGCCAGCAGCCCAACTTCCCCCGGTCGCCCGGATACGCAGTATTTT

J: TRBJ2-7
D: .
size: .
V: TRBV7-2
CDR3: CASSLAGGPDEQYF
DNA: TGTGCCAGCAGCTTAGCGGGGGGACCAGACGAGCAGTACTTC

J: TRBJ1-1
D: TRBD1
size: .
V: TRBV19
CDR3: CASSTWTGGPPEAFF
DNA: TGTGCCAGTAGTACCTGGACAGGGGGCCCCCCTGAAGCTTTCTTT

J: TRBJ1-4
D: TRBD1
size: .
V: TRBV7-2
CDR3: CAISPGGTNEKLFF
DNA: TGTGCCATCTCCCCAGGGGGCACTAATGAAAAACTGTTTTTT

J: TRBJ1-4
D: .
size: once
V: TRBV5-1
CDR3: CASSLSDRPTNEKLFF
DNA: TGCGCCAGCAGCTTGTCGGACAGACCAACTAATGAAAAACTGTTTTTT

J: TRBJ1-1
D: .
size: .
V: TRBV5-1
CDR3: CASSLSPDNTEAFF
DNA: TGCGCCAGCAGCTTATCGCCGGACAACACTGAAGCTTTCTTT

J: TRBJ1-1
D: .
size: few
V: TRBV4-1
CDR3: CASSQESAGRGTEAFF
DNA: TGCGCCAGCAGCCAAGAGTCGGCAGGCCGGGGCACTGAAGCTTTCTTT

J: TRBJ2-1
D: .
size: .
V: TRBV29-1
CDR3: CSSGPGDNEQFF
DNA: TGCAGCTCCGGGCCGGGGGACAATGAGCAGTTCTTC

J: TRBJ1-1
D: .
size: few
V: TRBV7-3
CDR3: CASSLGANTEAFF
DNA: TGTGCCAGCAGCTTAGGGGCGAACACTGAAGCTTTCTTT

J: TRBJ1-6
D: .
size: once
V: TRBV6-5
CDR3: CASSFPGNSPLHF
DNA: TGTGCCAGCAGTTTTCCAGGGAATTCACCCCTCCACTTT

J: TRBJ1-2
D: TRBD1
size: .
V: TRBV2
CDR3: CASSRDRGDGYTF
DNA: TGTGCCAGCAGCCGGGACAGGGGGGATGGCTACACCTTC

J: TRBJ1-4
D: TRBD1
size: .
V: TRBV6-5
CDR3: CASSRTGPNEKLFF
DNA: TGTGCCAGCAGTCGGACAGGGCCTAATGAAAAACTGTTTTTT

J: TRBJ2-3
D: TRBD2
size: .
V: TRBV29-1
CDR3: CSVAAGGTDTQYF
DNA: TGCAGCGTTGCGGCGGGGGGGACAGATACGCAGTATTTT

J: TRBJ2-1
D: .
size: .
V: TRBV19
CDR3: CASSIAHGPTEQFF
DNA: TGTGCCAGTAGTATAGCCCACGGGCCTACTGAGCAGTTCTTC

J: TRBJ2-7
D: TRBD2
size: .
V: TRBV4-3
CDR3: CASSQRAGGTYEQYF
DNA: TGCGCCAGCAGCCAGAGAGCGGGGGGAACCTACGAGCAGTACTTC

J: TRBJ1-6
D: .
size: .
V: TRBV7-9
CDR3: CASSPGSSYNSPLHF
DNA: TGTGCCAGCAGCCCAGGGAGCTCCTATAATTCACCCCTCCACTTT

J: TRBJ2-2
D: .
size: .
V: TRBV19
CDR3: CASSMAAGPGELFF
DNA: TGTGCCAGTAGTATGGCAGCGGGTCCCGGGGAGCTGTTTTTT

J: TRBJ2-2
D: .
size: .
V: TRBV5-1
CDR3: CASSLELGDTGELFF
DNA: TGCGCCAGCAGCTTGGAACTAGGGGACACCGGGGAGCTGTTTTTT

J: TRBJ1-5
D: .
size: once
V: TRBV6-1
CDR3: CASSEGTVNQPQHF
DNA: TGTGCCAGCAGTGAAGGAACAGTAAATCAGCCCCAGCATTTT

J: TRBJ1-1
D: .
size: .
V: TRBV18
CDR3: CASSPQFSVMNTEAFF
DNA: TGTGCCAGCTCACCACAATTCAGCGTTATGAACACTGAAGCTTTCTTT

J: TRBJ1-3
D: .
size: .
V: TRBV13
CDR3: CASTTRAGTGNTIYF
DNA: TGTGCCAGCACCACTAGGGCAGGGACTGGAAACACCATATATTTT

J: TRBJ1-5
D: TRBD1
size: once
V: TRBV10-2
CDR3: CASSEPGQGLNQPQHF
DNA: TGCGCCAGCAGTGAGCCGGGACAGGGCCTGAATCAGCCCCAGCATTTT

J: TRBJ1-1
D: .
size: .
V: TRBV30
CDR3: CAWSPPRNTEAFF
DNA: TGTGCCTGGAGTCCCCCCAGGAACACTGAAGCTTTCTTT

J: TRBJ1-2
D: .
size: .
V: TRBV5-5
CDR3: CASSSAREAYGYTF
DNA: TGTGCCAGCAGCTCGGCCCGGGAAGCATATGGCTACACCTTC

J: TRBJ1-1
D: TRBD1
size: .
V: TRBV6-5
CDR3: CASSYNRDSARTEAFF
DNA: TGTGCCAGCAGTTACAACAGGGACAGTGCTAGGACTGAAGCTTTCTTT

J: TRBJ2-5
D: .
size: .
V: TRBV5-5
CDR3: CASREQRGVETQYF
DNA: TGTGCCAGCAGAGAACAAAGGGGAGTAGAGACCCAGTACTTC

J: TRBJ2-5
D: .
size: once
V: TRBV5-1
CDR3: CASKRSPDRQETQYF
DNA: TGCGCCAGCAAAAGATCCCCCGACAGGCAAGAGACCCAGTACTTC

J: TRBJ1-4
D: .
size: .
V: TRBV29-1
CDR3: CSVLRRGNEKLFF
DNA: TGCAGCGTTCTTCGCAGGGGTAATGAAAAACTGTTTTTT

J: TRBJ2-1
D: TRBD2
size: .
V: TRBV15
CDR3: CATSSLNRAGGHNEQFF
DNA: TGTGCCACCAGCAGCCTTAACCGAGCGGGGGGCCACAATGAGCAGTTCTTC